The 24 T cell receptor beta chains below all came from one sample that was sequenced in a study of cytomegalovirus exposure and HLA in healthy donors. PCR amplification relied on 60 Vbeta primers (plus 13 Jbeta primers). TCRdb keeps only in-frame clones here, not all; method: immunoSEQ multiplex PCR. The sample lists around 85,000 clones, more than 75% occurring once. The sequenced sample consisted of PBMCs. All receptors derive from a woman aged 45 to 65 in good health and CMV-seropositive.

This clone was recorded once. The chain combines TRBV7-9 with TRBJ1-2, with 8 bases fitting TRBD1. Germline V gives CDR1 SEHNR, CDR2 FQNEAQ (reference sequence). This CDR3 has 13 amino acids. Trimming took 5 bases from V and 9 from J; bases not matched to a gene: 8. The CDR3 DNA reads as TGTGCCAGCAGCCAGGACAGGGTCCTCCGCTACACCTTC. This encodes CASSQDRVLRYTF.

CDR3 loop: CASSLPRSGNTIYF. The CDR3 bases are TGTGCCAGCAGCTTACCGCGCTCTGGAAACACCATATATTTT. The rearrangement links TRBV7-9 to TRBJ1-3; D unclear. V shed 2 bases and J shed 0 bases, with 5 bases lying between them. The germline CDR1 and CDR2 sequences are SEHNR and FQNEAQ (reference sequence). There are 14 residues in the CDR3.

This chain connects TRBV10-2 to TRBJ2-3; possible D gene TRBD1, 5 bases. Germline CDR1 WSHSY, CDR2 SAAADI. The CDR3 is 14 residues long. Trimming took off 2 bases at V and 4 bases at J, with 10 bases between the two ends. The CDR3 here is CASSEGREADTQYF. The CDR3 nucleotides are TGCGCCAGCAGTGAGGGCAGGGAAGCAGATACGCAGTATTTT.

The rearrangement joins TRBV4-2 to TRBJ2-1; 10 bases map to TRBD2. Trimming cost V 1 base and J 7 bases; bases outside gene matches: 7. This CDR3 contains 16 residues. CDR1 and CDR2 from the germline V gene are LGHNA and YNFKEQ. CDR3 coding DNA: TGTGCCAGCAGCCAAGCGGCTAGCGGGAGTATGAATGAGCAGTTCTTC. Its protein is CASSQAASGSMNEQFF.

The chain recombines TRBV27 with TRBJ1-5; D remains ambiguous. Trimming took 5 bases from V and 3 from J, leaving 8 bases between them. CDR3 size: 13 residues. Per the germline V gene, CDR1 is MNHEY and CDR2 is SMNVEV (reference sequence). The CDR3 is CASSQKTNQPQHF. CDR3 nucleotide sequence: TGTGCCAGCAGTCAGAAAACCAATCAGCCCCAGCATTTT.

The chain carries TRBV11-3 and TRBJ2-1, with D perhaps TRBD2 (5 bases). Germline values: CDR1 SGHNT, CDR2 YENEEA. The CDR3 spans 17 residues. Trimming removed 3 bases at V and 4 bases at J, with 19 bases between. CDR3 loop: CASSLLQRPRPYNEQFF. The CDR3 DNA reads as TGTGCCAGCAGCTTGCTCCAGCGGCCACGACCGTACAATGAGCAGTTCTTC.

This clone was observed a single time. The chain links TRBV19 to TRBJ1-2; D possibly corresponds to TRBD1 (5 bases). V dropped 6 bases and J dropped 6 bases, with 23 bases sitting between them. The CDR3 is made up of 16 amino acids. Germline assignment: CDR1 LNHDA and CDR2 SQIVND (reference sequence). This CDR3 is CASRDGARGKTDGYTF. Here the CDR3 DNA reads TGTGCCAGTAGGGATGGGGCTAGGGGCAAGACTGATGGCTACACCTTC.

This rearrangement joins TRBV4-2 to TRBJ1-2, with no clear D. Germline-derived CDR1 and CDR2 are LGHNA and YNFKEQ. This CDR3 has 15 residues. V shed 4 bases and J shed 1 base, with 13 bases lying between them. The CDR3 here is CASSPSRADNYGYTF. The CDR3 DNA follows: TGTGCCAGCAGCCCGTCGCGGGCCGATAACTATGGCTACACCTTC.

This clone came up a few times. The rearrangement uses TRBV29-1 and TRBJ1-3; TRBD1 is a possible D gene (6 bases). V lost 3 bases to trimming and J lost 0 bases, with 9 bases between them. The CDR3 consists of 14 residues. Germline values: CDR1 SQVTM, CDR2 ANQGSEA. CDR3: CSVDQGNSGNTIYF. The CDR3 nucleotides read TGCAGCGTTGACCAGGGGAACTCTGGAAACACCATATATTTT.

The table lists this clone with a few counts. This sequence joins TRBV5-1 and TRBJ1-6, with 8 bases identical to TRBD1. The CDR3 spans 15 residues. Losses at the gene ends were 4 bases for V and 10 bases for J; bases not matched to a gene: 10. Germline values: CDR1 SGHRS, CDR2 YFSETQ. CDR3 amino acids: CASSPGQGEKSPLHF. The CDR3, as DNA: TGCGCCAGCAGCCCTGGACAGGGAGAGAAGTCACCCCTCCACTTT. Filled out from reference TRBV5-1 and TRBJ1-6, the complete variable domain reads KAGVTQTPRYLIKTRGQQVTLSCSPISGHRSVSWYQQTPGQGLQFLFEYFSETQRNKGNFPGRFSGRQFSNSRSEMNVSTLELGDSALYLCASSPGQGEKSPLHFGNGTRLTVT.

The J gene is TRBJ1-1, the V gene TRBV7-9; no firm D call. The CDR3 contains 12 residues. Germline CDR1 SEHNR, CDR2 FQNEAQ (reference sequence). V lost 3 bases to trimming and J lost 1 base, with 3 bases between them. CDR3 coding DNA: TGTGCCAGCAGCTTCTCGAACACTGAAGCTTTCTTT. Residues: CASSFSNTEAFF.

Here the CDR3 DNA reads TGTGCCAGCAGCCCGTGGTCCTCCGGTAGCACAGATACGCAGTATTTT. It encodes CASSPWSSGSTDTQYF. V and J are TRBV5-4 and TRBJ2-3; D gene ambiguous. V gave up 4 bases and J gave up 0 bases, with 15 bases separating them. The CDR3 is 16 amino acids. Looked up from germline, CDR1 is SGHNT and CDR2 is YYREEE (reference sequence).

The chain recombines TRBV11-1 with TRBJ2-3; 14 bases map to TRBD2. Losses at the gene ends were 4 bases for V and 9 bases for J; bases not matched to a gene: 9. The germline V gene has CDR1 SGHAT and CDR2 FQDESV (reference sequence). This CDR3 is 16 amino acids long. CDR3 in amino acids: CASSSPGLAGVQTQYF. CDR3 DNA: TGTGCCAGCAGCTCACCGGGACTAGCGGGGGTGCAAACGCAGTATTTT.

The chain combines TRBV7-9 with TRBJ1-2; tentatively, D is TRBD1 (5 bases). The CDR3 has 14 amino acids. The germline CDR1 and CDR2 sequences are SEHNR and FQNEAQ (reference sequence). The V end lost 3 bases, the J end lost 7 bases, and 15 bases lay between the germline ends. The CDR3 DNA reads as TGTGCCAGCAGCTTTGGGGCGCAGACCTCTGGCTACACCTTC. Protein: CASSFGAQTSGYTF. The whole variable domain, remainder taken from reference TRBV7-9 and TRBJ1-2, is DTGVSQNPRHKITKRGQNVTFRCDPISEHNRLYWYRQTLGQGPEFLTYFQNEAQLEKSRLLSDRFSAERPKGSFSTLEIQRTEQGDSAMYLCASSFGAQTSGYTFGSGTRLTVV.

The chain is built from TRBV28 and TRBJ1-2; a weak D match, TRBD1 (5 bases). The germline CDR1 and CDR2 sequences are MDHEN and SYDVKM. Between the trimmed V and J ends, which lost 7 bases and 7 bases, there was a span of 13 bases. There are 12 residues in the CDR3. The CDR3 region has the DNA TGTGCCAGCACCCAAAGGGGTTCTGGCTACACCTTC. Encoded protein: CASTQRGSGYTF.

The genes are TRBV5-1 and TRBJ2-7; 12 bases agree with TRBD2. The DNA matches TRBJ2-5 better at its end, which makes the J call doubtful. The germline V gene has CDR1 SGHRS and CDR2 YFSETQ. The CDR3 sequence is 19 residues long. CDR3: CASSLSGTSGSRGGETQYF. The CDR3 DNA is TGCGCCAGCAGCTTGTCCGGGACTAGCGGGTCCCGGGGGGGAGAGACCCAGTACTTC.

The V and J genes are TRBV19 and TRBJ1-4; 8 bases match TRBD1. The CDR3 consists of 16 residues. Germline CDR1 and CDR2: LNHDA and SQIVND (reference sequence). J was trimmed by 6 bases and V by 5 bases; bases with no gene match: 11. The CDR3 spells CASSGQGASVDEKLFF. CDR3 sequence (DNA): TGTGCCAGTAGTGGGCAGGGGGCGAGCGTTGATGAAAAACTGTTTTTT.

The rearrangement uses TRBV6-1 and TRBJ2-1; TRBD2 matches 8 bases. J lost 9 bases, V lost 9 bases, and 10 bases had no gene match. The germline gives CDR1 MNHNS, CDR2 SASEGT. The CDR3 totals 13 residues. CDR3 sequence (DNA): TGTGCCAGGGGGGGGCGGGAGGCGGGTGAGCAGTTCTTC. Protein: CARGGREAGEQFF.

The genes are TRBV28 and TRBJ1-6; TRBD1 aligns across 9 bases. The ends lost 4 bases at V and 9 bases at J; junction bases unmatched: 7. This CDR3 spans 15 amino acids. CDR1 and CDR2 (germline): MDHEN, SYDVKM. The CDR3 DNA reads TGTGCCAGCAGTTCTCCGGGACAGGGTATTTCACCCCTCCACTTT. Encoded protein: CASSSPGQGISPLHF.

The rearrangement links TRBV12-2 to TRBJ1-5; the table gives TRBD1 as D, unverified against the DNA. TRBV12-2 counts as a pseudogene. The CDR3 has 17 amino acids. The CDR3 loop is CASRLNPGTGDNQPQHF. The CDR3 nucleotides are TGTGCAAGTCGCTTGAACCCCGGGACAGGGGACAATCAGCCCCAGCATTTT.

J is TRBJ1-1 and V is TRBV5-1; D perhaps matches TRBD1 (6 bases). This CDR3 comprises 13 residues. CDR1 and CDR2 from the germline V gene are SGHRS and YFSETQ. V was trimmed by 3 bases and J by 3 bases, leaving 9 bases between them. The CDR3 sequence: CASSSDSYTEAFF. CDR3 in DNA: TGCGCCAGCAGCTCGGACAGTTACACTGAAGCTTTCTTT.

The V and J genes are TRBV6-1 and TRBJ2-7; TRBD1 might be the D (6 bases). The V and J ends lost 2 bases and 6 bases respectively, with 14 bases between them. This CDR3 has 14 residues. Germline lookup yields CDR1 MNHNS and CDR2 SASEGT. The chain's CDR3 is CASSETGTSREQYF. CDR3 in DNA: TGTGCCAGCAGTGAAACGGGGACAAGTCGCGAGCAGTACTTC.

The rearrangement joins TRBV14 to TRBJ2-1, with D possibly being TRBD2 (7 bases). The germline V and J ends were trimmed by 2 bases and 9 bases, with 11 bases remaining between them. Germline loops: CDR1 SGHDN, CDR2 FVKESK. The CDR3 consists of 13 residues. The CDR3 reads CASSQTGGVEQFF. In nucleotides, the CDR3 is TGTGCCAGCAGCCAAACGGGGGGCGTTGAGCAGTTCTTC. Combining the CDR3 with reference TRBV14 and TRBJ2-1 gives the whole variable domain EAGVTQFPSHSVIEKGQTVTLRCDPISGHDNLYWYRRVMGKEIKFLLHFVKESKQDESGMPNNRFLAERTGGTYSTLKVQPAELEDSGVYFCASSQTGGVEQFFGPGTRLTVL.

This chain uses TRBV9 with TRBJ2-1; 12 bases line up with TRBD2. Germline V lookup: CDR1 SGDLS, CDR2 YYNGEE. The trim removed 5 bases at V and 4 bases at J, leaving 7 bases unmatched. CDR3 length equals 16 residues. The DNA of the CDR3 is TGTGCCAGCAGGCCCTCTCTAGCGGGAGGGTACAATGAGCAGTTCTTC. It is translated as CASRPSLAGGYNEQFF.